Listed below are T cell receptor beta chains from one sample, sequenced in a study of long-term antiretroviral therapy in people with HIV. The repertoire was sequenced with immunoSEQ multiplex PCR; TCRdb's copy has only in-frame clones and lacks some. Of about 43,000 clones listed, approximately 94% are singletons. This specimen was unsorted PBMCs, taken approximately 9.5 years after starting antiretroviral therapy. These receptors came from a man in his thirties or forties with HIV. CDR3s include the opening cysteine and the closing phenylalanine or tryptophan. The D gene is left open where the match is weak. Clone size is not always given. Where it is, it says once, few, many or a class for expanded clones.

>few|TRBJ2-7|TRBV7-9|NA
CASSLSGTGTREQYF
TGTGCCAGCAGCTTATCCGGGACAGGGACTAGGGAGCAGTACTTC
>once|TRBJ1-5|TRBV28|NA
CASSDSLLSNQPQHF
TGTGCCAGCAGTGACAGCCTACTTAGCAATCAGCCCCAGCATTTT
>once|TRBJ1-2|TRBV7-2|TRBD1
CASSLDRAYGYTF
TGTGCCAGCAGCCTCGACAGGGCCTATGGCTACACCTTC
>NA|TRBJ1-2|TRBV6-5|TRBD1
CASSYSHRQGNGYTF
TGTGCCAGCAGTTACTCACATAGACAGGGGAATGGCTACACCTTC
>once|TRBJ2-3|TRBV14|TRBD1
CASSQNRGPSTDTQYF
TGTGCCAGCAGCCAAAACAGGGGGCCTAGCACAGATACGCAGTATTTT
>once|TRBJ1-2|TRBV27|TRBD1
CASSLAAGGGYGYTF
TGTGCCAGCAGTTTAGCGGCAGGGGGAGGTTATGGCTACACCTTC
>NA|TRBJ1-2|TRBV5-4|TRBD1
CASERQGRTDGYTF
TGTGCCAGCGAAAGACAGGGGCGTACGGATGGCTACACCTTC
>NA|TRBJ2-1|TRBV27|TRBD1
CASSLTGGYNEQFF
TGTGCCAGCAGTTTAACAGGGGGTTACAATGAGCAGTTCTTC
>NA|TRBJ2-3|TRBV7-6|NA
CASSLIEGTDTQYF
TGTGCCAGCAGCTTAATAGAGGGCACAGATACGCAGTATTTT
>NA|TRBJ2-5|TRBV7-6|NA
CASATTGETQYF
TGTGCCAGCGCCACCACCGGTGAGACCCAGTACTTC
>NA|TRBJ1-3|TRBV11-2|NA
CASSQNPQGVIYF
TGTGCCAGCAGCCAGAACCCCCAGGGAGTTATATATTTT
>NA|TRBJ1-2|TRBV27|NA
CASSLTGVHGYTF
TGTGCCAGCAGTTTGACGGGAGTTCATGGCTACACCTTC
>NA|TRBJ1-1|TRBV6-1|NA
CASSVMHWANTEAFF
TGTGCCAGCAGTGTGATGCATTGGGCGAACACTGAAGCTTTCTTT
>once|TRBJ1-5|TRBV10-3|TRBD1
CAVTQGGDQPQHF
TGTGCCGTCACCCAGGGGGGGGATCAGCCCCAGCATTTT
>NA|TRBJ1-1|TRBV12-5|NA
CASGLTPGSEAFF
TGTGCTAGTGGTTTGACCCCCGGGAGTGAAGCTTTCTTT
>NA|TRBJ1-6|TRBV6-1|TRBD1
CASSVTGTGGTPLHF
TGTGCCAGCAGTGTTACCGGGACAGGAGGGACACCCCTCCACTTT
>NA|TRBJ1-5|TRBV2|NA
CASSGERDQPQHF
TGTGCCTCCTCAGGAGAACGAGATCAGCCCCAGCATTTT
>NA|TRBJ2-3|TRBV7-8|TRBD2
CASSLLSGGANDGDTQYF
TGTGCCAGCAGCTTATTGAGCGGGGGCGCAAACGACGGAGATACGCAGTATTTT
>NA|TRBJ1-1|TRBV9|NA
CASSVGLLNTEAFF
TGTGCCAGCAGCGTAGGGCTCCTCAACACTGAAGCTTTCTTT
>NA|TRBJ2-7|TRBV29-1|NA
CSVRSDLPYEQYF
TGCAGCGTTCGATCTGACCTGCCCTACGAGCAGTACTTC
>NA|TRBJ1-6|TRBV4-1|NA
CASSREISYNSPLHF
TGCGCCAGCAGCCGAGAAATCTCCTATAATTCACCCCTCCACTTT
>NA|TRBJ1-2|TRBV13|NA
CASSLRGVSGGGYTF
TGTGCCAGCAGCTTGCGGGGGGTCTCCGGTGGAGGCTACACCTTC
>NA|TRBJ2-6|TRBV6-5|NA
CASSRVSSGANVLTF
TGTGCCAGCAGCCGAGTCAGCTCTGGGGCCAACGTCCTGACTTTC
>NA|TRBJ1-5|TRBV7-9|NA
CASSPLASQPQHF
TGTGCCAGCAGCCCTTTGGCGAGTCAGCCCCAGCATTTT
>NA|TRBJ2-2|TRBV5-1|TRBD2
CASSRTSVDTGELFF
TGCGCCAGCAGCCGGACTAGCGTCGACACCGGGGAGCTGTTTTTT
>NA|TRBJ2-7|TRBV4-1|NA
CASSQAVGTTLSEQYF
TGCGCCAGCAGCCAAGCGGTGGGGACAACCCTCAGCGAGCAGTACTTC
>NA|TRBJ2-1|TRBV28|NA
CASRGSSYNEQFF
TGTGCCAGCAGGGGGAGCTCCTACAATGAGCAGTTCTTC
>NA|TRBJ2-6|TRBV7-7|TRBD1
CASSRRDRDVSGANVLTF
TGTGCTAGCAGCCGAAGGGACAGGGATGTTTCCGGGGCCAACGTCCTGACTTTC